The 15 T cell receptor beta chains below all came from one sample that was sequenced in a study of blood T cells in healthy people across ages. For the second PCR, which ran for about 7 to 12 cycles, a sample-barcoded 5' primer and a J-beta primer mix were used. Each CDR3 protein is one row after TCRdb ran MiXCR on the 5' RACE reads. The sample yields 1.5 million to 2 million distinct CDR3 sequences, 28% seen once. Input material: blood. The origin of the receptors is a woman in her twenties or thirties in good health.

The CDR3 loop reads CASSQAAGGNEQFF. Here the CDR3 DNA reads TGTGCCAGCAGCCAAGCAGCGGGAGGTAACGAGCAGTTCTTC. The chain is built from TRBV3-1 and TRBJ2-1; 9 bases are shared with TRBD2. The germline gives CDR1 LGHDT, CDR2 YNNKEL (reference sequence). The CDR3 extends over 14 amino acids. Losses at the gene ends were 1 base for V and 10 bases for J; bases not matched to a gene: 5.

The rearrangement links TRBV16 to TRBJ2-5; 13 nucleotides agree with TRBD2. V lost 4 bases and J lost 10; bases outside the gene matches: 6. Germline V CDR1 and CDR2: KGHSY, FQNENV. This CDR3 is built from 14 residues. CDR3 nucleotides: TGTGCCAGCAGCCCCGGGACTAGCGGGACCTACCAGTACTTC. Translating gives CASSPGTSGTYQYF.

This clonotype is a singleton in its sample. An end of the junction does not agree with germline; a read error may underlie this. The chain links TRBV7-2 to TRBJ1-2; 7 bases are shared with TRBD1. This CDR3 region has 15 residues. CDR1 and CDR2 (germline): SGHTA, FQGNSA. The CDR3: CASSQAGDRSYGCTF. The CDR3 DNA sequence: TGTGCCAGCAGCCAGGCGGGGGACAGATCCTATGGCTGCACCTTC.

The genes are TRBV5-5 and TRBJ1-2, with D possibly matching TRBD1 (5 bases). This CDR3 contains 16 residues. V lost 6 bases to trimming and J lost 4 bases, with 22 bases between them. Looked up from germline, CDR1 is SGHKS and CDR2 is YYEKEE (reference sequence). CDR3 region: CASNLTGTASSYGYTF. Written as DNA, the CDR3 is TGTGCCAGCAACCTGACCGGGACGGCTTCTTCCTATGGCTACACCTTC. Filled out from reference TRBV5-5 and TRBJ1-2, the complete variable domain reads DAGVTQSPTHLIKTRGQQVTLRCSPISGHKSVSWYQQVLGQGPQFIFQYYEKEERGRGNFPDRFSARQFPNYSSELNVNALLLGDSALYLCASNLTGTASSYGYTFGSGTRLTVV.

On this clonotype itself: The junction differs from germline at one of its ends, possibly a read error. The chain uses TRBV27 and TRBJ2-5; D might be TRBD1 or TRBD2, each matching 5 bases. The length of the CDR3 is 14 residues. From germline, CDR1 is MNHEY and CDR2 SMNVEV (reference sequence). The CDR3 spells CASGFDGASNEQYF. The CDR3 DNA reads as TGTGCCAGCGGTTTCGACGGGGCGAGCAATGAGCAGTACTTC.

This clonotype came up a few times. The chain has TRBV7-9 and TRBJ2-3; 9 bases match TRBD2. Per germline, CDR1 SEHNR and CDR2 FQNEAQ (reference sequence). The junction had 6 bases not matched to a gene; V was cut back by 3 bases and J by 2 bases. The CDR3 loop spans 16 amino acids. In nucleotides, the CDR3 is TGTGCCAGCAGCTTGGGGACTAGCCGATACACAGATACGCAGTATTTT. Amino acids: CASSLGTSRYTDTQYF. Filled out from reference TRBV7-9 and TRBJ2-3, the complete variable domain reads DTGVSQNPRHKITKRGQNVTFRCDPISEHNRLYWYRQTLGQGPEFLTYFQNEAQLEKSRLLSDRFSAERPKGSFSTLEIQRTEQGDSAMYLCASSLGTSRYTDTQYFGPGTRLTVL.

The sample holds a few counts of this clonotype. This chain connects TRBV18 to TRBJ2-1; D is tentatively TRBD1 or TRBD2 (6 bases each). The CDR3 sequence is 15 residues long. V was pared by 6 bases and J by 5 bases, with 17 bases between. CDR1 KGHSH and CDR2 LQKENI come from the germline V gene. The CDR3 reads CASSHAEGVNNEQFF. The CDR3 DNA reads as TGTGCCAGCTCGCACGCGGAGGGGGTAAACAATGAGCAGTTCTTC. The entire variable domain, with the rest obtained from reference TRBV18 and TRBJ2-1, is as follows: NAGVMQNPRHLVRRRGQEARLRCSPMKGHSHVYWYRQLPEEGLKFMVYLQKENIIDESGMPKERFSAEFPKEGPSILRIQQVVRGDSAAYFCASSHAEGVNNEQFFGPGTRLTVL.

This clonotype was detected a few times. The chain joins TRBV20-1 to TRBJ2-5, with D unresolved. V lost 5 bases, J lost 5 bases, and 15 bases lay in between. The germline gives CDR1 DFQATT, CDR2 SNEGSKA (reference sequence). The CDR3 consists of 13 residues. In DNA form, the CDR3 reads TGCAGTGCTTATTCTAGGTCGGCGGAGACCCAGTACTTC. Residues: CSAYSRSAETQYF.

This clonotype was counted many times. The chain recombines TRBV5-1 with TRBJ2-7; no definite D call. The CDR3 consists of 14 residues. V was trimmed by 0 bases and J by 2 bases, leaving 9 bases between them. CDR1 and CDR2 (germline): SGHRS, YFSETQ. The CDR3 DNA sequence: TGCGCCAGCAGCTTGGTGCTTGAACCCTACGAGCAGTACTTC. This gives the protein CASSLVLEPYEQYF.

This clonotype was seen repeatedly, ten times or more. This rearrangement joins TRBV29-1 to TRBJ2-7; D gene ambiguous. Looked up from germline, CDR1 is SQVTM and CDR2 is ANQGSEA. With 6 bases removed from V and 2 bases from J, the gap between germline ends came to 14 bases. The length of the CDR3 is 13 residues. The CDR3: CSVRTAEAYEQYF. CDR3 sequence (DNA): TGCAGCGTAAGGACGGCGGAAGCCTACGAGCAGTACTTC.

This clonotype was detected many times. V usage is TRBV7-9 and J usage is TRBJ1-1, with a tentative D call TRBD1 (5 bases). Trimming stripped 4 bases from V and 1 base from J, with 7 bases between. CDR3 size: 13 residues. Germline V gives CDR1 SEHNR, CDR2 FQNEAQ (reference sequence). CDR3 region: CASSSQENTEAFF. CDR3 sequence (DNA): TGTGCCAGCAGCTCACAGGAGAACACTGAAGCTTTCTTT.

This clonotype turned up a few times. V is TRBV9 and J is TRBJ2-1, with D possibly TRBD1 on 5 matching bases. V was cut by 4 bases and J by 0 bases, with 17 bases left in between. The CDR3 sequence is 17 residues long. Germline CDR1 SGDLS, CDR2 YYNGEE. CDR3 DNA: TGTGCCAGCAGCCAGGAAGCAGGGTCCAGCTCCTACAATGAGCAGTTCTTC. It translates to CASSQEAGSSSYNEQFF.

This clonotype was detected ten times or more. J is TRBJ2-1 and V is TRBV6-1; D not resolved. The germline V gene has CDR1 MNHNS and CDR2 SASEGT. The CDR3 runs 12 residues. Trimming cost V 2 bases and J 10 bases, with 9 bases left between them. The CDR3 DNA is TGTGCCAGCAGTGAATGGGCACAGGAGCAGTTCTTC. Protein: CASSEWAQEQFF.

This clonotype was counted between two and nine times. This chain joins TRBV5-1 and TRBJ2-3, with D unclear. Germline V lookup: CDR1 SGHRS, CDR2 YFSETQ. This CDR3 is built from 14 residues. Trimming left V 0 bases short and J 4 bases short, with 9 bases between. CDR3 in amino acids: CASSLVDQADTQYF. The CDR3 DNA is TGCGCCAGCAGCTTGGTAGATCAAGCAGATACGCAGTATTTT.

The chain employs TRBV11-2 and TRBJ2-2; 11 positions agree with TRBD2. Germline V gene lookup returns CDR1 SGHAT and CDR2 FQNNGV. Losses at the gene ends were 0 bases for V and 0 bases for J; bases not matched to a gene: 3. This CDR3 spans 18 amino acids. CDR3 sequence: CASSLDLLAGANTGELFF. The CDR3 bases are TGTGCCAGCAGCTTAGATCTACTAGCGGGGGCGAACACCGGGGAGCTGTTTTTT.